Following are 4 T cell receptor beta chains from one sample sequenced in a study of low-dose radiotherapy and immunotherapy resistance in tumors. Both TCRalpha and TCRbeta chains were reverse transcribed with V-gene-specific primers. TCRs underwent 20 PCR cycles of amplification with a constant-region primer and V-primer adapter. TCRdb re-called the reads with MiXCR, one entry per CDR3 protein. This sample has 85,000 to 95,000 distinct CDR3 sequences, with roughly 20% found just once. Time point reported: after trial treatment. Described treatment: LDRT plus nivolumab, ipilimumab, low-dose cyclophosphamide and aspirin (RACIN trial). This specimen was PBMCs, taken after low-dose radiotherapy plus immunotherapy. The receptors originated from a female donor with ovarian cancer.

This clonotype was counted at least ten times. The chain recombines TRBV18 with TRBJ1-1; a possible D gene is TRBD1 (5 bases). The V end lost 1 base, the J end lost 0 bases, and 18 bases lay between the germline ends. Germline V gene lookup returns CDR1 KGHSH and CDR2 LQKENI. The CDR3 runs to 18 residues. The CDR3: CASSPRGTGTTVNTEAFF. CDR3 bases: TGTGCCAGCTCACCACGGGGGACCGGCACTACTGTGAACACTGAAGCTTTCTTT.

This clonotype was detected only a few times. The CDR3 region has the DNA TGTGCCAGCAGCCCGGGGACTAGCGGGAACTCCTACAATGAGCAGTTCTTC. This codes for CASSPGTSGNSYNEQFF. The chain combines TRBV5-4 with TRBJ2-1, with TRBD2 matching 13 bases. Germline assignment: CDR1 SGHNT and CDR2 YYREEE (reference sequence). The CDR3 covers 17 residues. V dropped 4 bases and J dropped 0; count of bases not matched to a gene: 4.

This clonotype was found many times. This sequence joins TRBV5-1 and TRBJ1-1; D is ambiguous. The V and J ends lost 5 bases and 0 bases respectively, with 8 bases between them. The CDR3 runs to 13 residues. Germline CDR1 is SGHRS and CDR2 is YFSETQ. This CDR3 reads CASRETLNTEAFF. CDR3 nucleotides: TGCGCCAGCAGGGAAACCCTGAACACTGAAGCTTTCTTT.

This clonotype was recorded at least ten times. The V and J genes are TRBV7-3 and TRBJ1-6; 7 bases match TRBD1. CDR3 length: 14 amino acids. Trimming cost V 5 bases and J 7 bases; bases outside gene matches: 5. Germline assignment: CDR1 SGHTA and CDR2 FQGTGA. CDR3 loop: CASSEDRVNSPLHF. The CDR3 coding sequence is TGTGCCAGCAGCGAAGACAGGGTGAATTCACCCCTCCACTTT.